The entry that follows covers one T cell receptor beta chain sequence. The target antigen is unknown. Using its own MiXCR run on the reads, TCRdb lists one record per CDR3 protein. The sample shows around 740,000 distinct CDR3 sequences, less than 40% of them seen only once. The data belong to a study of T cell repertoires in cytomegalovirus infection. Study details: Public TCR beta signatures provided an indication of both CMV infection and a matching HLA type.

The CDR3 runs 13 residues. Trimming took 3 bases from V and 4 from J, leaving 10 bases between them. Germline V CDR1 and CDR2: DFQATT, SNEGSKA (reference sequence). The study's findings and limits: What dominated the ex vivo response were HLA-C-restricted CMV-specific TCR beta clonotypes.

The source material was PBMCs. V is TRBV20-1 and J is TRBJ1-5; D is undetermined. This receptor was taken from a human donor in good health (CMV status not recorded). Some clones in this sample may be carry-over from other donors' samples. This CDR3 is CSARNSLNQPQHF. The CDR3 bases are TGCAGTGCTAGGAACAGCCTAAATCAGCCCCAGCATTTT.